A selection of T cell receptor beta chains follows, all from one sample in a study of T cell changes during pregnancy in multiple sclerosis. The table came from immunoSEQ multiplex PCR; TCRdb's copy has only in-frame clones and leaves some out. The sample shows about 16,000 clones, almost 96% of them seen only once. The specimen comprised peripheral blood, sampled in the third trimester of pregnancy. The source of these receptors is a female donor with multiple sclerosis, enrolled in a pregnancy study. Both conserved end residues are part of each CDR3. D genes are given only for firm matches. Only part of the rows carry a size: once, few, many, or a class if the clone is expanded.

V gene: TRBV5-5; J gene: TRBJ2-7; D gene: TRBD1; clone size: .; CDR3 DNA: TGTGCCAGCAAGAACCCGGGACAGGAAACCTACGAGCAGTACTTC; CDR3 protein: CASKNPGQETYEQYF
V gene: TRBV27; J gene: TRBJ2-1; D gene: TRBD2; clone size: .; CDR3 DNA: TGTGCCAGCAGTGCATCCCCGGGACTAGCGGGGAATGAGCAGTTCTTC; CDR3 protein: CASSASPGLAGNEQFF
V gene: TRBV19; J gene: TRBJ1-1; D gene: .; clone size: .; CDR3 DNA: TGTGCCAGTAGTTCCTTCAGGGGCCCGAACACTGAAGCTTTCTTT; CDR3 protein: CASSSFRGPNTEAFF
V gene: TRBV9; J gene: TRBJ2-1; D gene: .; clone size: .; CDR3 DNA: TGTGCCAGCAGCTCTCTAGCATTTGCCTCCTACAATGAGCAGTTCTTC; CDR3 protein: CASSSLAFASYNEQFF
V gene: TRBV28; J gene: TRBJ2-5; D gene: .; clone size: .; CDR3 DNA: TGTGCCAGCAGTTTTCCCGGGACACTCTTCCCCCAAGAGACCCAGTACTTC; CDR3 protein: CASSFPGTLFPQETQYF
V gene: TRBV11-2; J gene: TRBJ2-1; D gene: .; clone size: .; CDR3 DNA: TGTGCCAGCAGCTTAGCATCTGAGCGGTTCTTC; CDR3 protein: CASSLASERFF
V gene: TRBV13; J gene: TRBJ1-1; D gene: .; clone size: .; CDR3 DNA: TGTGCCAGCAGCTATTACAGGAGTGAAGCTTTCTTT; CDR3 protein: CASSYYRSEAFF
V gene: TRBV2; J gene: TRBJ1-4; D gene: .; clone size: .; CDR3 DNA: TGTGCCAGCAGTGGAGGGCATGGTGAAAAACTGTTTTTT; CDR3 protein: CASSGGHGEKLFF
V gene: TRBV7-9; J gene: TRBJ2-7; D gene: .; clone size: once; CDR3 DNA: TGTGCCAGCAGCCTGGGGCGAACCGAGTCCTACGAGCAGTACTTC; CDR3 protein: CASSLGRTESYEQYF
V gene: TRBV18; J gene: TRBJ1-1; D gene: .; clone size: .; CDR3 DNA: TGTGCCAGCTCACCACCGGCCAGGGCCCCTGGAGCTTTCTTT; CDR3 protein: CASSPPARAPGAFF
V gene: TRBV4-1; J gene: TRBJ2-7; D gene: TRBD2; clone size: .; CDR3 DNA: TGCGCCAGCAGCCAAGATTCGGGGGGTAAGGGTTACGAGCAGTACTTC; CDR3 protein: CASSQDSGGKGYEQYF
V gene: TRBV19; J gene: TRBJ2-1; D gene: TRBD1; clone size: .; CDR3 DNA: TGTGCCAGTAGTCAAAACAGGGGCTCGGGGTACAATGAGCAGTTCTTC; CDR3 protein: CASSQNRGSGYNEQFF
V gene: TRBV28; J gene: TRBJ2-7; D gene: .; clone size: .; CDR3 DNA: TGTGCCAGCAGTTTCTCACAGTTTTCCTACGAGCAGTACTTC; CDR3 protein: CASSFSQFSYEQYF
V gene: TRBV7-2; J gene: TRBJ1-3; D gene: TRBD1; clone size: .; CDR3 DNA: TGTGCCAGCAGCGAGACAGGGGGAATGCCAAACACCATATATTTT; CDR3 protein: CASSETGGMPNTIYF
V gene: TRBV18; J gene: TRBJ1-1; D gene: TRBD1; clone size: .; CDR3 DNA: TGTGCCAGCTCAACACAGGGGCCGGGCACTGAAGCTTTCTTT; CDR3 protein: CASSTQGPGTEAFF
V gene: TRBV19; J gene: TRBJ2-3; D gene: .; clone size: .; CDR3 DNA: TGTGCCAGCGCGCCTGGCGGAATACTTCGCGGCACAGATACGCAGTATTTT; CDR3 protein: CASAPGGILRGTDTQYF
V gene: TRBV28; J gene: TRBJ2-5; D gene: TRBD1; clone size: .; CDR3 DNA: TGTGCCAGCAGTTTAGGGACAGGGGGCGTGGAGACCCAGTACTTC; CDR3 protein: CASSLGTGGVETQYF
V gene: TRBV5-5; J gene: TRBJ1-1; D gene: .; clone size: .; CDR3 DNA: TGTGCCAGCAGCTTGGACGGACAGCTGAACACTGAAGCTTTCTTT; CDR3 protein: CASSLDGQLNTEAFF
V gene: TRBV7-6; J gene: TRBJ1-1; D gene: .; clone size: .; CDR3 DNA: TGTGCCAGCAGCTTGACGGGACAGAACACTGAAGCTTTCTTT; CDR3 protein: CASSLTGQNTEAFF
V gene: TRBV7-8; J gene: TRBJ2-5; D gene: .; clone size: once; CDR3 DNA: TGTGCCAGCAGCCCACAGGAGACCCAGTACTTC; CDR3 protein: CASSPQETQYF
V gene: TRBV18; J gene: TRBJ1-3; D gene: TRBD1; clone size: .; CDR3 DNA: TGTGCCAGCTCACCACTTGGACAGGGGCCCTCTGGAAACACCATATATTTT; CDR3 protein: CASSPLGQGPSGNTIYF
V gene: TRBV7-8; J gene: TRBJ2-1; D gene: .; clone size: .; CDR3 DNA: TGTGCCAGCAGCTCCTTAGCGACGAGCTCCTACAATGAGCAGTTCTTC; CDR3 protein: CASSSLATSSYNEQFF
V gene: TRBV30; J gene: TRBJ1-2; D gene: TRBD1; clone size: .; CDR3 DNA: TGTGCCTGGAGTCTTAATCGGCCGGGACAGGGGGCCTATGGCTACACCTTC; CDR3 protein: CAWSLNRPGQGAYGYTF
V gene: TRBV2; J gene: TRBJ2-3; D gene: TRBD2; clone size: .; CDR3 DNA: TGTGCCAGCACCTCCGGCGGGAGCAAAAGCACAGATACGCAGTATTTT; CDR3 protein: CASTSGGSKSTDTQYF
V gene: TRBV5-1; J gene: TRBJ2-5; D gene: .; clone size: .; CDR3 DNA: TGCGCCAGCAGTGGTCGTAACAGGGAGACCCAGTACTTC; CDR3 protein: CASSGRNRETQYF
V gene: TRBV6-5; J gene: TRBJ2-7; D gene: .; clone size: .; CDR3 DNA: TGTGCCAGCAGTTTTGACCGGGAGAGCTACGAGCAGTACTTC; CDR3 protein: CASSFDRESYEQYF
V gene: TRBV10-3; J gene: TRBJ1-2; D gene: TRBD1; clone size: .; CDR3 DNA: TGTGCCATCAGTAGTATTTCAGGGGGTCATGGCTACACCTTC; CDR3 protein: CAISSISGGHGYTF
V gene: TRBV27; J gene: TRBJ2-2; D gene: TRBD2; clone size: .; CDR3 DNA: TGTGCCAGCAGTTTTAGACTAGCGGGGAACACCGGGGAGCTGTTTTTT; CDR3 protein: CASSFRLAGNTGELFF
V gene: TRBV7-6; J gene: TRBJ2-7; D gene: .; clone size: .; CDR3 DNA: TGTGCCAGCAGCCTACAGGAAGGGTACGAGCAGTACTTC; CDR3 protein: CASSLQEGYEQYF
V gene: TRBV18; J gene: TRBJ2-7; D gene: TRBD1; clone size: .; CDR3 DNA: TGTGCCAGCTCTAAATACAGAGGGACAGGGGCCTACGAGCAGTACTTC; CDR3 protein: CASSKYRGTGAYEQYF
V gene: TRBV2; J gene: TRBJ2-2; D gene: .; clone size: .; CDR3 DNA: TGTGCCAGCAGTTTTGACAGAAACACCGGGGAGCTGTTTTTT; CDR3 protein: CASSFDRNTGELFF
V gene: TRBV2; J gene: TRBJ2-3; D gene: TRBD1; clone size: .; CDR3 DNA: TGTGCCAGCAAGGGACAGGGGGCTGATACGCAGTATTTT; CDR3 protein: CASKGQGADTQYF
V gene: TRBV11-2; J gene: TRBJ2-7; D gene: .; clone size: .; CDR3 DNA: TGTGCCAGCAGCTTTAAATCTAGCTCCGAGCAGTACTTC; CDR3 protein: CASSFKSSSEQYF
V gene: TRBV7-9; J gene: TRBJ1-2; D gene: TRBD1; clone size: once; CDR3 DNA: TGTGCCAGCAGCTCGGACAGGGGCGATGGCTACACCTTC; CDR3 protein: CASSSDRGDGYTF
V gene: TRBV7-9; J gene: TRBJ2-3; D gene: .; clone size: .; CDR3 DNA: TGTGCCAGCACCCCCCCGTTAGATACGCAGTATTTT; CDR3 protein: CASTPPLDTQYF
V gene: TRBV9; J gene: TRBJ2-1; D gene: TRBD2; clone size: once; CDR3 DNA: TGTGCCGGGGGACTAGCGGGAGGGCCCGGCTCCTACAATGAGCAGTTCTTC; CDR3 protein: CAGGLAGGPGSYNEQFF
V gene: TRBV28; J gene: TRBJ2-3; D gene: TRBD2; clone size: .; CDR3 DNA: TGTGCCAGCAGTTTTCGCGGGAGGGGGGGTACGCAGTATTTT; CDR3 protein: CASSFRGRGGTQYF
V gene: TRBV2; J gene: TRBJ2-2; D gene: TRBD1; clone size: .; CDR3 DNA: TGTGCCAGCAGTCCCGGGACAGGGAGAGCCGGGGAGCTGTTTTTT; CDR3 protein: CASSPGTGRAGELFF
V gene: TRBV5-1; J gene: TRBJ2-3; D gene: TRBD2; clone size: .; CDR3 DNA: TGCGCCAGCAGTAGGGCGGGAGGGACAGATACGCAGTATTTT; CDR3 protein: CASSRAGGTDTQYF
V gene: TRBV2; J gene: TRBJ1-1; D gene: .; clone size: once; CDR3 DNA: TGTGCCAGCAGTGAGCGGGGCGGGATTCTCACTGAAGCTTTCTTT; CDR3 protein: CASSERGGILTEAFF
V gene: TRBV7-2; J gene: TRBJ2-1; D gene: .; clone size: .; CDR3 DNA: TGTGCCAGCACCGAAGCCTATGAGCAGTTCTTC; CDR3 protein: CASTEAYEQFF
V gene: TRBV18; J gene: TRBJ2-1; D gene: TRBD2; clone size: .; CDR3 DNA: TGTGCCAGCTCACGATCCACTAGCGGGGATTACAATGAGCAGTTCTTC; CDR3 protein: CASSRSTSGDYNEQFF
V gene: TRBV7-9; J gene: TRBJ2-2; D gene: .; clone size: .; CDR3 DNA: TGTGCCAGCAACTCCGGGACTCCTGCCACCGGGGAGCTGTTTTTT; CDR3 protein: CASNSGTPATGELFF
V gene: TRBV15; J gene: TRBJ2-1; D gene: .; clone size: .; CDR3 DNA: TGTGCCACCAGCAGAGATTTCGATGAGCAGTTCTTC; CDR3 protein: CATSRDFDEQFF
V gene: TRBV2; J gene: TRBJ2-1; D gene: .; clone size: .; CDR3 DNA: TGTGCCAGCAGTGGCCGCCGGGGTGAGCAGTTCTTC; CDR3 protein: CASSGRRGEQFF
V gene: TRBV27; J gene: TRBJ2-1; D gene: TRBD2; clone size: once; CDR3 DNA: TGTGCCAGCAGTTTATCGGGACTAGCGGGTTACAATGAGCAGTTCTTC; CDR3 protein: CASSLSGLAGYNEQFF
V gene: TRBV23-1; J gene: TRBJ2-3; D gene: TRBD1; clone size: .; CDR3 DNA: TGCGCCAGCAGTCAATCGGAAGGGACAGGGTATAGCACAGATACGCAGTATTTT; CDR3 protein: CASSQSEGTGYSTDTQYF
V gene: TRBV19; J gene: TRBJ1-1; D gene: TRBD1; clone size: .; CDR3 DNA: TGTGCCACCACTTGGACAGGGGGGAACACTGAAGCTTTCTTT; CDR3 protein: CATTWTGGNTEAFF